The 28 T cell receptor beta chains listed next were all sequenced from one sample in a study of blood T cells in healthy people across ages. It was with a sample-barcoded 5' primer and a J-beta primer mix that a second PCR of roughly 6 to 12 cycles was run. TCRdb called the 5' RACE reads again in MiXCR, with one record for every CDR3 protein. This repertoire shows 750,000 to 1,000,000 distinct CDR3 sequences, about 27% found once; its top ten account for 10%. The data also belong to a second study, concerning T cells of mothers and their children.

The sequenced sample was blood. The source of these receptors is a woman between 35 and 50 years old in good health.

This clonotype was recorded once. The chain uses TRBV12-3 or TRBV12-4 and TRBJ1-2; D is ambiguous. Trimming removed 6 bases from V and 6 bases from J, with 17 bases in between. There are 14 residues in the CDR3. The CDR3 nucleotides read TGTGCCAGCAGCTACGGACCGCCAAACCATGGCTACACCTTC. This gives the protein CASSYGPPNHGYTF.

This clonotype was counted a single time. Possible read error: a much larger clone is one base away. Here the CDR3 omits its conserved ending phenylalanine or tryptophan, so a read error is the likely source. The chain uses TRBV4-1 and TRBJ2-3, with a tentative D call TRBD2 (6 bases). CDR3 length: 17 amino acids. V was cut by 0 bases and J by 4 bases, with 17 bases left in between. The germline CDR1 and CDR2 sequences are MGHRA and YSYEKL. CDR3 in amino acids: CASSQDRRVRRADTQYL. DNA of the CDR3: TGCGCCAGCAGCCAAGATCGGCGCGTCCGGAGGGCAGATACGCAGTATTTG.

The CDR3 coding sequence is TGCAGTGCTAGACCCGGGACAGGCATGAACACTGAAGCTTTCTTT. Translating it yields CSARPGTGMNTEAFF. The V and J genes are TRBV20-1 and TRBJ1-1; TRBD1 aligns across 8 bases. The CDR3 is 15 amino acids. V trimming: 2 bases; J trimming: 0 bases; junction bases outside the gene matches: 5. CDR1 and CDR2 from the germline V gene are DFQATT and SNEGSKA (reference sequence).

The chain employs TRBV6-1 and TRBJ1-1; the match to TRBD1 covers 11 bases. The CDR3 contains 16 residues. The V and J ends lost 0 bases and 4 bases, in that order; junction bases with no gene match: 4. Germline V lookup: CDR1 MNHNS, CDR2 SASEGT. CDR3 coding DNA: TGTGCCAGCAGTGAAGCTTTGGGACAGGGGGGCACTGAAGCTTTCTTT. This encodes CASSEALGQGGTEAFF.

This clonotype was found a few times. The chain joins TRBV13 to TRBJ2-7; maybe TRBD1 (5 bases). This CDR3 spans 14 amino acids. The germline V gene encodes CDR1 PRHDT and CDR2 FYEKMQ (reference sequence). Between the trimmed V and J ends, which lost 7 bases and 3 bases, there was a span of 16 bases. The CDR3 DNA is TGTGCCAGCACATCGCGGACAATCGACTACGAGCAGTACTTC. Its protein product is CASTSRTIDYEQYF.

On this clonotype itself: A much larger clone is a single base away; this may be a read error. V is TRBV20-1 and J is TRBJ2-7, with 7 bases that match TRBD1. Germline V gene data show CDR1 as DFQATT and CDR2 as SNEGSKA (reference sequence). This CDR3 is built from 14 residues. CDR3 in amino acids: CSVREQGKGYEQYF. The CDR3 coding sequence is TGCAGTGTTAGAGAACAGGGGAAGGGCTACGAGCAGTACTTC.

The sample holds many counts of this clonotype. CDR3 DNA: TGTGCCAGCGCTGTCGGAGGTTCCAATGAGCAGTTCTTC. It codes for CASAVGGSNEQFF. This sequence joins TRBV28 and TRBJ2-1; tentative D call: TRBD2 (5 bases). The V gene's germline CDR1 is MDHEN and CDR2 SYDVKM. V was shortened by 8 bases and J by 6 bases, with 14 bases between the two germline ends. The CDR3 has 13 amino acids.

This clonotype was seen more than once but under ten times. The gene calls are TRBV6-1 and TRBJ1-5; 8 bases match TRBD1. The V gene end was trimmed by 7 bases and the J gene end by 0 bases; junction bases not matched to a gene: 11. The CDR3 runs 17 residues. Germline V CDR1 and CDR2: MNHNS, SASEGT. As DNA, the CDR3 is TGTGCCAGCAAGTCTTCCCGACAGGGGCTTAGCAATCAGCCCCAGCATTTT. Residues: CASKSSRQGLSNQPQHF.

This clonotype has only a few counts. CDR3 nucleotide sequence: TGCAGTGCACGCGCCACGACAGGGGCTTTGACACCCCTCCACTTT. This translates into CSARATTGALTPLHF. The chain has TRBV20-1 and TRBJ1-6, with 8 bases fitting TRBD1. The CDR3 extends over 15 amino acids. V lost 6 bases to trimming and J lost 11 bases; unmatched junction nucleotides: 15. Per germline, CDR1 DFQATT and CDR2 SNEGSKA (reference sequence).

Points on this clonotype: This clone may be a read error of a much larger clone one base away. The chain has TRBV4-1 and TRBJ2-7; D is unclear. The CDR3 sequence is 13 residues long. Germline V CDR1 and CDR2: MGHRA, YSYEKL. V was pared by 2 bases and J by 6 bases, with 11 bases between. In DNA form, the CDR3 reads TGCGCCAGCAGCCAATCGCTGCGTGTCGAGCAGTACTTC. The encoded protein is CASSQSLRVEQYF.

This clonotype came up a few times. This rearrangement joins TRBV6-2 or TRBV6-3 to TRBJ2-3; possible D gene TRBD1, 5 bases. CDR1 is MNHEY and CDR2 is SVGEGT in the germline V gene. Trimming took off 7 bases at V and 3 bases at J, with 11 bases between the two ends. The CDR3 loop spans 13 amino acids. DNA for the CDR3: TGTGCCAGCAAAAGAAGGGGAACAGATACGCAGTATTTT. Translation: CASKRRGTDTQYF.

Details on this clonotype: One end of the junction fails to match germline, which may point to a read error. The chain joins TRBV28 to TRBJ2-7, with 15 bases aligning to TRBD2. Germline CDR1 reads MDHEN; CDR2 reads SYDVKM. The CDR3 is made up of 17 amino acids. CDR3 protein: CTSRGWTSGGETYEQYF. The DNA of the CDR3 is TGTACCAGCAGAGGATGGACTAGCGGGGGGGAAACCTACGAGCAGTACTTC.

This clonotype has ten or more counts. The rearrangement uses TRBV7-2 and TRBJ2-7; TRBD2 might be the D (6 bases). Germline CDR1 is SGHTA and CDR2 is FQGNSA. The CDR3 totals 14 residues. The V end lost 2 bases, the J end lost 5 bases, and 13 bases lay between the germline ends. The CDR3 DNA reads TGTGCCAGCAGCTTACACGGGGAGGTCAACGAGCAGTACTTC. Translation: CASSLHGEVNEQYF. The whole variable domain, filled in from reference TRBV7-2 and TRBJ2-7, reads GAGVSQSPSNKVTEKGKDVELRCDPISGHTALYWYRQSLGQGLEFLIYFQGNSAPDKSGLPSDRFSAERTGGSVSTLTIQRTQQEDSAVYLCASSLHGEVNEQYFGPGTRLTVT.

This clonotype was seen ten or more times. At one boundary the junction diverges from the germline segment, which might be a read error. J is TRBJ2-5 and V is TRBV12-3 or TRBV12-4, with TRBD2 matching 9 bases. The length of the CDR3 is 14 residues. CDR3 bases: TGTGCTAGCAGCTTGACTAGCGGCCAAGAGACCCAGTACTTC. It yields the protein CASSLTSGQETQYF.

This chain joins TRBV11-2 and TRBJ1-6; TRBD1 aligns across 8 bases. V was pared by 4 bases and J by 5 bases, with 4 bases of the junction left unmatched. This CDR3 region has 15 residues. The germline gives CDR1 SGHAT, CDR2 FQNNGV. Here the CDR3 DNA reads TGTGCCAGCAGCTACGCGACAGGGGATAATTCACCCCTCCACTTT. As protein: CASSYATGDNSPLHF. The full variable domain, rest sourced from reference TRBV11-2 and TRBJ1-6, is EAGVAQSPRYKIIEKRQSVAFWCNPISGHATLYWYQQILGQGPKLLIQFQNNGVVDDSQLPKDRFSAERLKGVDSTLKIQPAKLEDSAVYLCASSYATGDNSPLHFGNGTRLTVT.

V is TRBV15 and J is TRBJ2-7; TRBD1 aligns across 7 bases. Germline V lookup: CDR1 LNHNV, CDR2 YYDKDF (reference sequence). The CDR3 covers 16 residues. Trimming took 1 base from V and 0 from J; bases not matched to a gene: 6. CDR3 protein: CATSRARDSSSYEQYF. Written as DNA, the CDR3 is TGTGCCACCAGCAGAGCACGGGACAGCAGCTCCTACGAGCAGTACTTC.

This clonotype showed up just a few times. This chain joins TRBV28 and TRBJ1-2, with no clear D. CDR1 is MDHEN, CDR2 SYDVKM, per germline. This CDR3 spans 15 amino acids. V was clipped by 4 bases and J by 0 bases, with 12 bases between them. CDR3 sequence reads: CASSSGGVANYGYTF. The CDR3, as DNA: TGTGCCAGCAGTTCCGGCGGCGTAGCTAACTATGGCTACACCTTC.

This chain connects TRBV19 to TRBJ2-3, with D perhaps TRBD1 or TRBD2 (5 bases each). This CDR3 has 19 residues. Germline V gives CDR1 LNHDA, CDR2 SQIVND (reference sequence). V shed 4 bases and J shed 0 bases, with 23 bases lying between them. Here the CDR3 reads CASSTTGPRPTGSTDTQYF. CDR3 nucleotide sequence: TGTGCCAGTAGTACGACGGGACCCCGCCCGACGGGTAGCACAGATACGCAGTATTTT.

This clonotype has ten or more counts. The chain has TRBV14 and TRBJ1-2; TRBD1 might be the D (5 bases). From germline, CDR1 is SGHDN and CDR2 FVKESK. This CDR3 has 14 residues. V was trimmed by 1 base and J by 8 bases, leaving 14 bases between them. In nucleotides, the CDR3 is TGTGCCAGCAGCCAAGGTGCAGGGTCAAGAGGCTACACCTTC. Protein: CASSQGAGSRGYTF.

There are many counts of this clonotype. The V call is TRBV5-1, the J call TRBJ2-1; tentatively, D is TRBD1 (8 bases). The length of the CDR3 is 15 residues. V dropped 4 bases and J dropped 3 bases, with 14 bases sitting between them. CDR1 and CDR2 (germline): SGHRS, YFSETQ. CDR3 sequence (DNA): TGCGCCAGCAGCCAGACAGGGGAGGGCTACAATGAGCAGTTCTTC. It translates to CASSQTGEGYNEQFF.

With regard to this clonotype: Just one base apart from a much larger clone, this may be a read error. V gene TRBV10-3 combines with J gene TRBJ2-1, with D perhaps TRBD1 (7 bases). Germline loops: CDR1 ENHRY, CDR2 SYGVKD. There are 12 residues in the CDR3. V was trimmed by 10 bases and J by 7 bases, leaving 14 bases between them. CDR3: CASGQAGNEQFF. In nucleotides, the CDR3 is TGTGCCAGCGGACAGGCGGGAAATGAGCAGTTCTTC.

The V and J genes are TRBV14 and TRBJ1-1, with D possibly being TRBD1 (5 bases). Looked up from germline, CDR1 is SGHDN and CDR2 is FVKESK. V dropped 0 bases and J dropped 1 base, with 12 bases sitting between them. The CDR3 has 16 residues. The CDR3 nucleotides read TGTGCCAGCAGCCAAGATCTCGCGGGGCGGAACACTGAAGCTTTCTTT. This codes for CASSQDLAGRNTEAFF.

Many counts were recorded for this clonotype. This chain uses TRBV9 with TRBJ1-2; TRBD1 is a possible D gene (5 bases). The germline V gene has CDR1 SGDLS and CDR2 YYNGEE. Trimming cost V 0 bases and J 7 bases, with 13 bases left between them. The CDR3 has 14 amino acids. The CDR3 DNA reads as TGTGCCAGCAGCGTAGATACAGGTCCAGGTGGCTACACCTTC. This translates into CASSVDTGPGGYTF.

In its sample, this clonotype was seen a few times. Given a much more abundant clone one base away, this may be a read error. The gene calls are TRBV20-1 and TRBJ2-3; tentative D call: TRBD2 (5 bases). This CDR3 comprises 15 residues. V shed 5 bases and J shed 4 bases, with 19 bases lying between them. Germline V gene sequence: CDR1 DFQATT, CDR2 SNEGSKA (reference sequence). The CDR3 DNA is TGCAGTGCTCTGCGAGGCAGCGGTATAGCAGATACGCAGTATTTT. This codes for CSALRGSGIADTQYF.

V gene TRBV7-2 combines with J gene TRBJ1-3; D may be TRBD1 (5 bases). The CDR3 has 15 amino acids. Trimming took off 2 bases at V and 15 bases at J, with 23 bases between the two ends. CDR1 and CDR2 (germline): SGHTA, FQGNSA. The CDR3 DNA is TGTGCCAGCAGCTTATTGGGGGATCCCTCTGGAACACGATATTTT. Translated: CASSLLGDPSGTRYF.

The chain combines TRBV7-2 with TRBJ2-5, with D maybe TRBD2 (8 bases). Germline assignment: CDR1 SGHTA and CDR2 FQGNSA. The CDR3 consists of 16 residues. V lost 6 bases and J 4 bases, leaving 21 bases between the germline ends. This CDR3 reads CASSKTLGRGRETQYF. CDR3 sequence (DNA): TGTGCCAGCAGTAAAACCCTCGGGAGGGGGCGAGAGACCCAGTACTTC.

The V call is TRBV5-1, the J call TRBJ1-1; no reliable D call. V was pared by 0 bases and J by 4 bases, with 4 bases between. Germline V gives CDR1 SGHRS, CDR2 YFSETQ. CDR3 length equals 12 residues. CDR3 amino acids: CASSLAATEAFF. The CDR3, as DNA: TGCGCCAGCAGCTTGGCCGCCACTGAAGCTTTCTTT.

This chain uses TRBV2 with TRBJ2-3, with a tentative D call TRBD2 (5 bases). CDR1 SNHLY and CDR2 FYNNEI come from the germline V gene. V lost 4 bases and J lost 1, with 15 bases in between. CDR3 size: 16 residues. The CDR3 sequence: CASSGDWGAGTDTQYF. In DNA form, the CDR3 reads TGTGCCAGCAGTGGCGACTGGGGAGCAGGCACAGATACGCAGTATTTT.